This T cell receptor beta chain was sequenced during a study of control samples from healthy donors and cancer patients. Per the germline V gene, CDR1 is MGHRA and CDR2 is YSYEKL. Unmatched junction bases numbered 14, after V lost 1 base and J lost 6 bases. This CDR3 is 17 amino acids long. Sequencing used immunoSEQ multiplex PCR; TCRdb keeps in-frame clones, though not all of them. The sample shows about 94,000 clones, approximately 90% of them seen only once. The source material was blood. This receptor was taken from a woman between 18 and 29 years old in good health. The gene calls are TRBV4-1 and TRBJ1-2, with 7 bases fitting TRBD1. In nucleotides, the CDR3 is TGCGCCAGCAGCCAAGCGGGACAGACCCCTGCCTTAGATGGCTACACCTTC. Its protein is CASSQAGQTPALDGYTF.